The next 22 T cell receptor beta chains were all read from a single sample in a study of T cells in Graves' hyperthyroidism and ophthalmopathy. RNA transcripts provided the source from which TCR beta CDR3 regions were amplified. First-round RT-PCR of the TCR CDR3 relied on the HTBI primer set. TCRdb reprocessed the multiplex PCR reads via MiXCR and lists one record per CDR3 protein. Found here are hundreds of thousands of distinct CDR3 sequences, approximately 40% of them singletons; the top ten hold over 8%. The specimen sequenced was blood. These receptors were collected from a man aged 18 to 29 with Graves' hyperthyroidism.

This clonotype was observed a handful of times. The chain carries TRBV7-2 and TRBJ1-1; D is ambiguous. Germline V lookup: CDR1 SGHTA, CDR2 FQGNSA. V was pared by 2 bases and J by 4 bases, with 17 bases between. The CDR3 sequence is 16 residues long. This CDR3 reads CASSLNPPTYSTEAFF. The CDR3 coding sequence is TGTGCCAGCAGCTTAAACCCTCCGACATATTCCACTGAAGCTTTCTTT.

This chain joins TRBV4-1 and TRBJ2-7; 8 positions agree with TRBD1. This CDR3 comprises 15 residues. Germline V gene data show CDR1 as MGHRA and CDR2 as YSYEKL. The junction had 9 bases not matched to a gene; V was cut back by 1 base and J by 7 bases. CDR3 sequence reads: CASSQVTGASREQYF. The DNA for the CDR3 is TGCGCCAGCAGCCAAGTGACAGGGGCTTCCAGGGAGCAGTACTTC.

The table lists this clonotype with many counts. The rearrangement uses TRBV6-1 and TRBJ1-4; 8 bases are a match to TRBD1. CDR1 and CDR2 from the germline V gene are MNHNS and SASEGT. The CDR3 spans 14 residues. J was trimmed by 6 bases and V by 3 bases; bases with no gene match: 3. The CDR3 region is CASSESGGDEKLFF. The CDR3 bases are TGTGCCAGCAGTGAGTCAGGGGGCGATGAAAAACTGTTTTTT.

CDR3 sequence: CASSRLSSSYEQYF. CDR3 in DNA: TGTGCCAGCAGTCGACTTTCCAGCTCCTACGAGCAGTACTTC. The J gene is TRBJ2-7, the V gene TRBV2; D gene uncertain. Looked up from germline, CDR1 is SNHLY and CDR2 is FYNNEI. This CDR3 region has 14 residues. The germline V and J ends were trimmed by 5 bases and 0 bases, with 11 bases remaining between them.

In this sample, this clonotype turned up a few times. The rearrangement uses TRBV7-9 and TRBJ2-7; D not certain. Looked up from germline, CDR1 is SEHNR and CDR2 is FQNEAQ (reference sequence). V was cut by 3 bases and J by 2 bases, with 14 bases left in between. The CDR3 extends over 15 amino acids. The CDR3 sequence: CASSFERRLPYEQYF. The CDR3, as DNA: TGTGCCAGCAGCTTCGAGAGACGGTTACCCTACGAGCAGTACTTC.

This clonotype was detected once. A much larger clone sits a single nucleotide away, making a read error possible. The chain combines TRBV6-5 with TRBJ1-6, with 7 bases matching TRBD1. Germline V CDR1 and CDR2: MNHEY, SVGAGI. The CDR3 has 14 amino acids. The ends lost 6 bases at V and 6 bases at J; junction bases unmatched: 5. DNA for the CDR3: TGTGCCAGCAGCGCGGGACAGTCTAATTCACCCCTCCACTTT. This gives the protein CASSAGQSNSPLHF.

This clonotype was observed a handful of times. The J gene is TRBJ2-7, the V gene TRBV20-1, with TRBD2 identical over 9 bases. V lost 5 bases, J lost 3 bases, and 8 bases stayed unmatched. This CDR3 has 14 residues. Germline assignment: CDR1 DFQATT and CDR2 SNEGSKA (reference sequence). Written as DNA, the CDR3 is TGCAGTGCTGATGGGACTAGCTTGGGCTACGAGCAGTACTTC. It encodes CSADGTSLGYEQYF.

Many counts were recorded for this clonotype. V gene TRBV19 combines with J gene TRBJ1-1; 10 nucleotides match TRBD1. V gave up 4 bases and J gave up 6 bases; unmatched junction bases: 5. The CDR3 contains 14 residues. Germline CDR1 and CDR2: LNHDA and SQIVND (reference sequence). The CDR3: CASSTGQGVAEAFF. Written as DNA, the CDR3 is TGTGCCAGTAGTACCGGACAGGGGGTGGCTGAAGCTTTCTTT.

As concerns this clonotype: This may be a read error: a much more frequent sequence differs by one nucleotide. For the CDR3, the DNA is TGTGCCAGCAGTGGAAGGGACTATGGCCACACCTTC. Residues: CASSGRDYGHTF. The chain has TRBV10-3 and TRBJ1-2; D possibly corresponds to TRBD1 (5 bases). The germline CDR1 and CDR2 sequences are ENHRY and SYGVKD. There are 12 residues in the CDR3.

This clonotype has ten or more counts. V gene TRBV7-2 combines with J gene TRBJ2-5, with D possibly called TRBD1 or TRBD2 (5 bases each). CDR1 and CDR2 from the germline V gene are SGHTA and FQGNSA. Between the trimmed V and J ends, which lost 5 bases and 5 bases, there was a span of 9 bases. The CDR3 is made up of 12 amino acids. Written as DNA, the CDR3 is TGTGCCAGCAGCCGCAGGGAGGAGACCCAGTACTTC. Residues: CASSRREETQYF.

The sample holds many counts of this clonotype. The chain links TRBV19 to TRBJ1-6; D gene uncertain. The CDR3 has 13 residues. Trimming pared 9 bases from V and 7 bases from J, leaving 13 bases between. CDR1 is LNHDA, CDR2 SQIVND, per germline (reference sequence). The CDR3 protein is CASTPTGNSPLHF. CDR3 sequence (DNA): TGTGCCAGCACCCCAACGGGGAATTCACCCCTCCACTTT.

Ten or more counts support this clonotype. CDR3 sequence: CSASPGSGPQHF. Here the CDR3 DNA reads TGCAGTGCTAGTCCCGGGAGCGGGCCCCAGCATTTT. The chain joins TRBV20-1 to TRBJ1-5; D is ambiguous. Germline V lookup: CDR1 DFQATT, CDR2 SNEGSKA (reference sequence). Trimming took 3 bases from V and 9 from J, leaving 12 bases between them. The CDR3 is 12 amino acids.

The table lists this clonotype with many counts. The junction departs from the called germline gene at one end, perhaps through a read error. The chain has TRBV6-5 and TRBJ1-1, with D hard to call. Germline V gene data show CDR1 as MNHEY and CDR2 as SVGAGI. This CDR3 contains 16 residues. The CDR3 DNA reads as TGTGCCAGCAGCTACTCTGTTCTCCAGGAGGACACTGAAGCTTTCTTT. Protein: CASSYSVLQEDTEAFF.

The chain has TRBV12-3 or TRBV12-4 and TRBJ1-4; 8 positions agree with TRBD1. V dropped 1 base and J dropped 7; count of bases not matched to a gene: 5. CDR3 length equals 15 residues. The CDR3 nucleotides are TGTGCCAGCAGTTTAGTCGGACAGGGAGGTGAAAAACTGTTTTTT. Residues: CASSLVGQGGEKLFF.

This clonotype occurred many times. CDR3: CAISATGANYEQYF. The CDR3 DNA sequence: TGTGCCATCAGTGCCACAGGGGCCAACTACGAGCAGTACTTC. V usage is TRBV10-3 and J usage is TRBJ2-7; TRBD1 matches 7 bases. Germline V gene lookup returns CDR1 ENHRY and CDR2 SYGVKD. Trimming took 4 bases from V and 3 from J; bases not matched to a gene: 6. CDR3 length: 14 residues.

This clonotype occurred many times. The chain recombines TRBV24-1 with TRBJ2-5, with 10 bases lining up with TRBD1. Looked up from germline, CDR1 is KGHDR and CDR2 is SFDVKD. The CDR3 runs 15 residues. Trimming removed 3 bases from V and 7 bases from J; junction bases left unmatched: 7. The CDR3 reads CATSDGQGGLSTQYF. CDR3 DNA sequence: TGTGCCACCAGTGATGGACAGGGGGGATTGTCGACCCAGTACTTC.

The V call is TRBV10-3, the J call TRBJ2-7; D assignment may be TRBD1 or TRBD2 (5 bases each). This CDR3 has 15 residues. V lost 10 bases and J lost 3, with 22 bases in between. Germline V gene data show CDR1 as ENHRY and CDR2 as SYGVKD. The chain's CDR3 is CASSQGTGPGYEQYF. The CDR3 DNA sequence: TGTGCCAGCAGCCAAGGGACGGGACCCGGCTACGAGCAGTACTTC.

The chain employs TRBV5-8 and TRBJ1-6; TRBD1 matches at 8 bases. The CDR3 has 15 residues. Germline V lookup: CDR1 SGHTS, CDR2 YDEGEE. The V segment lost 4 bases and the J segment 3 bases; nucleotides outside the gene matches: 3. This CDR3 is CASSPGQVYNSPLHF. The CDR3, as DNA: TGTGCCAGCAGCCCGGGACAGGTCTATAATTCACCCCTCCACTTT.

The chain joins TRBV7-9 to TRBJ2-6; D unclear. This CDR3 spans 16 amino acids. The V and J ends lost 6 bases and 2 bases respectively, with 14 bases between them. Germline CDR1 and CDR2: SEHNR and FQNEAQ (reference sequence). The CDR3 sequence: CASRAPFEAGANVLTF. DNA for the CDR3: TGTGCCAGCAGGGCTCCGTTCGAGGCTGGGGCCAACGTCCTGACTTTC.

This clonotype was counted at least ten times. V usage is TRBV7-6 and J usage is TRBJ1-4; D unresolved. The CDR3 sequence is 14 residues long. Trimming cost V 5 bases and J 10 bases, with 17 bases left between them. The germline V gene has CDR1 SGHVS and CDR2 FNYEAQ. The CDR3 DNA reads as TGTGCCAGCAGCACGTCCGAGGCTCGGGGAAAACTGTTTTTT. It translates to CASSTSEARGKLFF.

This clonotype was recorded a few times. This chain joins TRBV6-5 and TRBJ1-1; no clear D. Per germline, CDR1 MNHEY and CDR2 SVGAGI. Trimming shortened V by 0 bases and J by 0 bases, and 8 bases separated the two germline ends. The length of the CDR3 is 15 residues. The CDR3 DNA reads as TGTGCCAGCAGTTACTCAGGGAGAATGAACACTGAAGCTTTCTTT. Translated: CASSYSGRMNTEAFF.

At least ten counts were recorded for this clonotype. This sequence joins TRBV7-2 and TRBJ1-3, with D tentatively TRBD1 (6 bases). V lost 5 bases to trimming and J lost 1 base, with 9 bases between them. CDR1 is SGHTA and CDR2 is FQGNSA in the germline V gene. CDR3 length: 14 amino acids. The CDR3 bases are TGTGCCAGCAGCCTAACAGGGTCTGGAAACACCATATATTTT. Residues: CASSLTGSGNTIYF.